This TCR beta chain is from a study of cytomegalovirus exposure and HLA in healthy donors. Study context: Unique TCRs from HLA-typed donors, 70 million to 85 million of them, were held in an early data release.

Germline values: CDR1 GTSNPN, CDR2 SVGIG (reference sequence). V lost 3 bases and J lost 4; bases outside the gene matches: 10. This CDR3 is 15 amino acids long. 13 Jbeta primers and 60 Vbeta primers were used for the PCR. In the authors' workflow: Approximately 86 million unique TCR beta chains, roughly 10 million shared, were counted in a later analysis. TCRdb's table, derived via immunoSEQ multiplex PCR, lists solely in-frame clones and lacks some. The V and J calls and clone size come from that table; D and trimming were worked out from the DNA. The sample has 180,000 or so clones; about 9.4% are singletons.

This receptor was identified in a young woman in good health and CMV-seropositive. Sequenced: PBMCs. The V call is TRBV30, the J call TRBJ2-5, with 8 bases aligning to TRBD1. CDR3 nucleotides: TGTGCCTGGAGCCAGAAGGGGACAGGCGGAGAGACCCAGTACTTC. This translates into CAWSQKGTGGETQYF.